The next 30 T cell receptor beta chains were all read from a single sample in a study of T cells in Graves' hyperthyroidism and ophthalmopathy. Amplified TCR beta CDR3 regions came from RNA transcripts. TCR CDR3 underwent first-round RT-PCR with the HTBI primer set. TCRdb reprocessed the multiplex PCR reads via MiXCR and lists one record per CDR3 protein. Of around 350,000 distinct CDR3 sequences in the sample, over 12% were seen once. The source material was blood. Receptors were obtained from a woman aged 55-70 years with Graves' ophthalmopathy.

The V gene is TRBV7-2, the J gene TRBJ1-5; D is perhaps TRBD1 (6 bases). The germline gives CDR1 SGHTA, CDR2 FQGNSA. V lost 5 bases and J 3 bases, leaving 14 bases between the germline ends. CDR3 length: 15 amino acids. The CDR3, as DNA: TGTGCCAGCAGCCGCAGGGGACGGCCCAATCAGCCCCAGCATTTT. It encodes CASSRRGRPNQPQHF.

This clonotype was seen at least ten times. The CDR3, as DNA: TGCGCCAGCAGCACCGCCGGGACGGTGAACACCGGGGAGCTGTTTTTT. It is translated as CASSTAGTVNTGELFF. J is TRBJ2-2 and V is TRBV5-1, with D perhaps matching TRBD1 or TRBD2 (5 bases each). CDR3 length: 16 residues. V was shortened by 4 bases and J by 1 base, with 14 bases between the two germline ends. The V gene's germline CDR1 is SGHRS and CDR2 YFSETQ.

This clonotype was seen repeatedly, ten times or more. V usage is TRBV11-2 and J usage is TRBJ1-1, with D perhaps matching TRBD1 (6 bases). Looked up from germline, CDR1 is SGHAT and CDR2 is FQNNGV. There are 14 residues in the CDR3. V lost 2 bases to trimming and J lost 5 bases, with 12 bases between them. The CDR3 nucleotides read TGTGCCAGCAGCTTAATACGGGACACTACTGAAGCTTTCTTT. Encoded protein: CASSLIRDTTEAFF.

This clonotype occurred many times. The gene calls are TRBV2 and TRBJ2-1; 8 bases are a match to TRBD2. CDR1 and CDR2 (germline): SNHLY, FYNNEI. The CDR3 runs to 13 residues. V lost 2 bases to trimming and J lost 9 bases; unmatched junction nucleotides: 3. This chain's CDR3 is CASSESLAGEQFF. The CDR3 DNA reads TGTGCCAGCAGTGAATCTCTAGCGGGTGAGCAGTTCTTC.

Ten or more counts support this clonotype. This rearrangement joins TRBV12-3 or TRBV12-4 to TRBJ2-2, with D tentatively TRBD2 (6 bases). V was trimmed by 7 bases and J by 4 bases, leaving 19 bases between them. CDR3 size: 16 residues. CDR3 region: CASTQRRAAGTGELFF. In DNA, the CDR3 is TGTGCCAGCACCCAGCGGAGGGCCGCGGGCACCGGGGAGCTGTTTTTT.

This chain uses TRBV6-2 or TRBV6-3 with TRBJ1-5; no clear D. Per the germline V gene, CDR1 is MNHEY and CDR2 is SVGEGT. The CDR3 length is 15 residues. V was pared by 5 bases and J by 4 bases, with 15 bases between. CDR3 DNA sequence: TGTGCCAGCAGTCCGATAGAGGCCGGGAATCAGCCCCAGCATTTT. This gives the protein CASSPIEAGNQPQHF.

Ten or more counts support this clonotype. The chain couples TRBV30 to TRBJ1-1, with D unresolved. Trimming removed 0 bases at V and 1 base at J, with 9 bases between. Per the germline V gene, CDR1 is GTSNPN and CDR2 is SVGIG (reference sequence). CDR3 length: 14 residues. CDR3 sequence: CAWSVRRTNTEAFF. For the CDR3, the DNA is TGTGCCTGGAGTGTACGCAGAACGAACACTGAAGCTTTCTTT.

This clonotype was observed many times. The CDR3 reads CASSVWGDGLDNEQFF. The CDR3 nucleotides are TGTGCCAGCAGCGTGTGGGGGGACGGGTTAGACAATGAGCAGTTCTTC. The rearrangement links TRBV27 to TRBJ2-1; the D gene is possibly TRBD2 (6 bases). The CDR3 is made up of 16 amino acids. Germline CDR1 is MNHEY and CDR2 is SMNVEV (reference sequence). V gave up 6 bases and J gave up 5 bases, with 20 bases separating them.

This clonotype was seen a handful of times. The rearrangement uses TRBV10-3 and TRBJ1-6; 8 nucleotides line up with TRBD1. CDR1 is ENHRY and CDR2 is SYGVKD in the germline V gene. This CDR3 has 14 residues. J gave up 6 bases and V 6 bases, and 4 bases lay outside the gene matches. The CDR3 protein is CAIRDDRGNSPLHF. CDR3 sequence (DNA): TGTGCCATCAGGGACGACAGGGGTAATTCACCCCTCCACTTT.

This clonotype was seen repeatedly, ten times or more. The V and J genes are TRBV7-2 and TRBJ1-5; 9 nucleotides match TRBD1. This CDR3 spans 15 amino acids. Trimming took 4 bases from V and 5 from J; bases not matched to a gene: 6. CDR1 is SGHTA and CDR2 is FQGNSA in the germline V gene. DNA of the CDR3: TGTGCCAGCAGCTCGACAGGGGGGAGTGATCAGCCCCAGCATTTT. This encodes CASSSTGGSDQPQHF.

This clonotype occurred many times. This chain connects TRBV29-1 to TRBJ2-2; D call uncertain. The CDR3 is made up of 13 amino acids. The germline CDR1 and CDR2 sequences are SQVTM and ANQGSEA. With 4 bases removed from V and 0 bases from J, the gap between germline ends came to 6 bases. The CDR3 DNA follows: TGCAGCGTTGCCACGACGAACACCGGGGAGCTGTTTTTT. It yields the protein CSVATTNTGELFF.

The rearrangement uses TRBV19 and TRBJ2-1; TRBD2 matches 10 bases. Germline assignment: CDR1 LNHDA and CDR2 SQIVND (reference sequence). The ends lost 2 bases at V and 3 bases at J; junction bases unmatched: 1. The CDR3 sequence is 15 residues long. The CDR3 region has the DNA TGTGCCAGTAGTATAACTAGCGGGAACTACAATGAGCAGTTCTTC. Residues: CASSITSGNYNEQFF.

This clonotype was observed many times. V is TRBV20-1 and J is TRBJ2-7; D is possibly TRBD1 or TRBD2 (6 bases each). The CDR3 sequence is 14 residues long. The V gene's germline CDR1 is DFQATT and CDR2 SNEGSKA (reference sequence). The ends were cut back, 6 bases at V and 2 bases at J, with 17 bases in the middle. The CDR3 region is CSAPEGGRAYEQYF. The CDR3 nucleotides read TGCAGTGCCCCAGAGGGGGGCAGAGCCTACGAGCAGTACTTC.

The gene calls are TRBV20-1 and TRBJ2-2; D is ambiguous. CDR1 DFQATT and CDR2 SNEGSKA come from the germline V gene (reference sequence). This CDR3 spans 13 amino acids. Trimming took 4 bases from V and 0 from J, leaving 6 bases between them. The CDR3 sequence is CSAIGTNTGELFF. As DNA, the CDR3 is TGCAGTGCTATAGGGACGAACACCGGGGAGCTGTTTTTT.

This clonotype has at least ten counts. The CDR3 is CSGQGRYSRNTEAFF. The DNA of the CDR3 is TGCAGCGGACAGGGAAGGTATTCGAGGAACACTGAAGCTTTCTTT. This rearrangement joins TRBV29-1 to TRBJ1-1, with TRBD1 identical over 7 bases. Germline loops: CDR1 SQVTM, CDR2 ANQGSEA. This CDR3 is 15 amino acids long. After removal of 7 bases from V and 1 base from J, the junction contained 12 bases not matched to a gene.

This clonotype was seen a handful of times. The junction shows a germline mismatch at one end, possibly a read error. The rearrangement uses TRBV12-5 and TRBJ2-1; unclear D gene. CDR1 LGHNT and CDR2 FRNRAP come from the germline V gene. The CDR3 consists of 12 residues. The CDR3 region has the DNA TGTGCTAGCCTAAACTCCTACAATGAGCGGTTCTTC. It specifies CASLNSYNERFF.

This clonotype was seen repeatedly, ten times or more. The genes are TRBV6-1 and TRBJ2-7; D call uncertain. Trimming left V 5 bases short and J 5 bases short, with 13 bases between. In germline, CDR1 is MNHNS, CDR2 SASEGT. This CDR3 is built from 13 residues. For the CDR3, the DNA is TGTGCCAGCAGTTTAATCCCCGGAAACGAGCAGTACTTC. Amino acid sequence: CASSLIPGNEQYF.

The CDR3 region has the DNA TGTGCCAGCAGTGAAGCTGTCGCTTTCTTT. Amino acids: CASSEAVAFF. The J gene is TRBJ1-1, the V gene TRBV2, with no clear D. Germline loops: CDR1 SNHLY, CDR2 FYNNEI. V was clipped by 0 bases and J by 11 bases, with 4 bases between them. This CDR3 is built from 10 residues. The full variable domain, completed using reference TRBV2 and TRBJ1-1, is EPEVTQTPSHQVTQMGQEVILRCVPISNHLYFYWYRQILGQKVEFLVSFYNNEISEKSEIFDDQFSVERPDGSNFTLKIRSTKLEDSAMYFCASSEAVAFFGQGTRLTVV.

This clonotype was seen a few times. This chain uses TRBV12-3 or TRBV12-4 with TRBJ2-6, with no clear D. The ends were cut back, 6 bases at V and 0 bases at J, with 12 bases in the middle. The CDR3 extends over 16 amino acids. CDR3 sequence reads: CASSPRLFSGANVLTF. In nucleotides, the CDR3 is TGTGCCAGCAGCCCCAGGCTGTTCTCTGGGGCCAACGTCCTGACTTTC.

In this sample, this clonotype turned up many times. The chain uses TRBV7-8 and TRBJ2-1; D remains unclear. V was clipped by 1 base and J by 8 bases, with 12 bases between them. This CDR3 contains 14 residues. Germline V gives CDR1 SGHVS, CDR2 FQNEAQ. The CDR3 loop reads CASSLERVEDEQFF. DNA for the CDR3: TGTGCCAGCAGCTTAGAAAGGGTTGAGGATGAGCAGTTCTTC.

Regarding this clonotype: An end of the junction does not agree with germline; a read error may underlie this. This chain connects TRBV3-1 to TRBJ2-1; 12 bases fit TRBD2. CDR1 and CDR2 from the germline V gene are LGHDT and YNNKEL (reference sequence). The CDR3 is 15 residues long. The CDR3 nucleotides read TGTGCCAGCAGCCAAGGGGGGCTAGCGGGAGGGTCGGGGATCTTC. Amino acid sequence: CASSQGGLAGGSGIF.

This clonotype came up many times. The chain is built from TRBV11-2 and TRBJ2-5; D is uncertain. The CDR3 length is 16 residues. The V gene's germline CDR1 is SGHAT and CDR2 FQNNGV. The germline V and J ends were trimmed by 1 base and 1 base, with 13 bases remaining between them. CDR3 in amino acids: CASSLGRTAGQETQYF. CDR3 coding DNA: TGTGCCAGCAGCTTAGGCAGGACCGCCGGCCAAGAGACCCAGTACTTC.

This clonotype has just a few counts. The chain links TRBV9 to TRBJ2-5, with 12 bases lining up with TRBD2. The V segment lost 4 bases and the J segment 2 bases; nucleotides outside the gene matches: 9. Germline V lookup: CDR1 SGDLS, CDR2 YYNGEE. The CDR3 runs 17 residues. The CDR3: CASSSGLAGMRQETQYF. The CDR3 coding sequence is TGTGCCAGCAGCTCAGGACTAGCGGGAATGAGGCAAGAGACCCAGTACTTC.

This chain uses TRBV6-2 or TRBV6-3 with TRBJ2-4, with D perhaps being TRBD1 or TRBD2 (7 bases each). V was trimmed by 6 bases and J by 6 bases, leaving 15 bases between them. This CDR3 spans 14 amino acids. CDR1 is MNHEY and CDR2 is SVGEGT in the germline V gene. The DNA of the CDR3 is TGTGCCAGCAGGGAGCGCAGGGGGGGAAACATTCAGTACTTC. Protein sequence: CASRERRGGNIQYF.

This clonotype was recorded at least ten times. This chain joins TRBV20-1 and TRBJ2-3; D unclear. This CDR3 comprises 12 residues. Germline V gives CDR1 DFQATT, CDR2 SNEGSKA (reference sequence). Trimming removed 7 bases from V and 5 bases from J, with 13 bases in between. The CDR3 here is CSGNFMGDTQYF. In DNA, the CDR3 is TGCAGTGGGAATTTTATGGGAGATACGCAGTATTTT.

This clonotype was seen ten or more times. This chain connects TRBV5-1 to TRBJ1-4, with no clear D. Germline lookup yields CDR1 SGHRS and CDR2 YFSETQ. The length of the CDR3 is 16 residues. Between the trimmed V and J ends, which lost 0 bases and 0 bases, there was a span of 9 bases. The CDR3 DNA reads as TGCGCCAGCAGCTTGGATTTGGGTGCAACTAATGAAAAACTGTTTTTT. As protein: CASSLDLGATNEKLFF.

At least ten counts were recorded for this clonotype. The chain recombines TRBV28 with TRBJ2-7; tentatively, D is TRBD1 (8 bases). The CDR3 spans 15 residues. Germline V gives CDR1 MDHEN, CDR2 SYDVKM. The V gene lost 1 base and the J gene lost 3 bases, with 13 bases spanning the gap. In DNA, the CDR3 is TGTGCCAGCAGTTTATACAGGGGGGGGCACTACGAGCAGTACTTC. Amino acids: CASSLYRGGHYEQYF.

This clonotype was seen a handful of times. The chain's CDR3 is CASTFSVQGYNEQFF. For the CDR3, the DNA is TGCGCCAGCACCTTCAGCGTTCAGGGGTACAATGAGCAGTTCTTC. This chain joins TRBV5-1 and TRBJ2-1; TRBD1 is a possible D gene (6 bases). V lost 6 bases to trimming and J lost 4 bases, with 17 bases between them. The CDR3 sequence is 15 residues long. CDR1 and CDR2 from the germline V gene are SGHRS and YFSETQ. The variable domain in full, completed from reference TRBV5-1 and TRBJ2-1, reads KAGVTQTPRYLIKTRGQQVTLSCSPISGHRSVSWYQQTPGQGLQFLFEYFSETQRNKGNFPGRFSGRQFSNSRSEMNVSTLELGDSALYLCASTFSVQGYNEQFFGPGTRLTVL.

This clonotype was seen at least ten times. This sequence joins TRBV11-2 and TRBJ2-7; 10 nucleotides line up with TRBD2. With 3 bases clipped from V and 2 bases from J, the junction kept 1 base outside the gene matches. CDR1 and CDR2 (germline): SGHAT, FQNNGV. This CDR3 is built from 14 residues. As DNA, the CDR3 is TGTGCCAGCAGCTTTGGGACTAGCGCCTACGAGCAGTACTTC. Translation gives CASSFGTSAYEQYF. The variable domain in full, completed from reference TRBV11-2 and TRBJ2-7, reads EAGVAQSPRYKIIEKRQSVAFWCNPISGHATLYWYQQILGQGPKLLIQFQNNGVVDDSQLPKDRFSAERLKGVDSTLKIQPAKLEDSAVYLCASSFGTSAYEQYFGPGTRLTVT.

This clonotype was recorded at least ten times. V is TRBV7-8 and J is TRBJ2-2, with a tentative D call TRBD2 (6 bases). This CDR3 has 16 amino acids. The germline V and J ends were trimmed by 4 bases and 5 bases, with 17 bases remaining between them. The germline CDR1 and CDR2 sequences are SGHVS and FQNEAQ. The CDR3 loop reads CASSSPTPAGTGELFF. Here the CDR3 DNA reads TGTGCCAGCAGCTCCCCCACTCCCGCGGGGACCGGGGAGCTGTTTTTT.